One sample yielded the 13 T cell receptor beta chains listed below, sequenced in a study of blood T cell repertoires in COVID-19. Clones were sequenced by immunoSEQ multiplex PCR, and TCRdb holds only the in-frame ones, with some missing. Here the sample spans around 140,000 clones, 80% being singletons. Input material: peripheral blood. These receptors all stem from a man aged 65 to 79 who had recovered from COVID-19.

The chain links TRBV7-8 to TRBJ1-5; 8 bases are shared with TRBD1. Germline CDR1 SGHVS, CDR2 FQNEAQ. The CDR3 spans 18 residues. Losses at the gene ends were 2 bases for V and 6 bases for J; bases not matched to a gene: 15. The CDR3 sequence is CASSLNALDSGGVQPQHF. The CDR3 coding sequence is TGTGCCAGCAGCTTAAACGCTTTAGATTCAGGGGGCGTTCAGCCCCAGCATTTT.

This clone was seen more than once but under ten times. The chain recombines TRBV6-2 or TRBV6-3 with TRBJ1-4; no clear D. The CDR3 totals 12 residues. V was clipped by 6 bases and J by 8 bases, with 10 bases between them. Germline lookup yields CDR1 MNHEY and CDR2 SVGEGT. The CDR3, as DNA: TGTGCCAGCAGCCTCGTTTTCGAAAAACTGTTTTTT. Translation gives CASSLVFEKLFF.

The rearrangement uses TRBV23-1 and TRBJ1-5, with TRBD1 matching over 8 bases. TRBV23-1 is an open reading frame, and its role is uncertain. V lost 1 base and J lost 2; bases outside the gene matches: 7. The CDR3 spans 17 residues. The CDR3 region has the DNA TGCGCCAGCAGTCAATTGGACAGGGTTGAGGGCAATCAGCCCCAGCATTTT. This gives the protein CASSQLDRVEGNQPQHF.

This clone was counted once. The V call is TRBV18, the J call TRBJ1-2, with 7 bases matching TRBD1. The CDR3 contains 14 residues. The germline CDR1 and CDR2 sequences are KGHSH and LQKENI. Trimming at V came to 2 bases and at J to 2 bases, leaving 2 bases not matched to a gene. CDR3 nucleotides: TGTGCCAGCTCACCAGGGACAGCCAACTATGGCTACACCTTC. Translation: CASSPGTANYGYTF.

The V and J genes are TRBV24-1 and TRBJ2-3; a weak D match, TRBD2 (6 bases). Germline values: CDR1 KGHDR, CDR2 SFDVKD. The CDR3 loop spans 13 amino acids. The V end lost 9 bases, the J end lost 1 base, and 10 bases lay between the germline ends. This CDR3 is CATSGGGTDTQYF. As DNA, the CDR3 is TGTGCCACCTCTGGCGGGGGCACAGATACGCAGTATTTT.

The V and J genes are TRBV6-5 and TRBJ2-7; no definite D call. CDR3 length: 14 amino acids. Trimming removed 4 bases from V and 0 bases from J, with 10 bases in between. CDR1 is MNHEY and CDR2 is SVGAGI in the germline V gene. The CDR3 here is CASSSPHSSYEQYF. For the CDR3, the DNA is TGTGCCAGCAGTTCGCCACACAGCTCCTACGAGCAGTACTTC.

Ten or more counts support this clone. The chain combines TRBV2 with TRBJ1-2; 7 bases fit TRBD1. This CDR3 is built from 14 residues. Losses at the gene ends were 1 base for V and 4 bases for J; bases not matched to a gene: 3. Germline CDR1 is SNHLY and CDR2 is FYNNEI. This CDR3 reads CASSEGWDSYGYTF. CDR3 coding DNA: TGTGCCAGCAGTGAAGGGTGGGACAGCTATGGCTACACCTTC.

This chain connects TRBV13 to TRBJ2-7, with 14 bases lining up with TRBD2. Looked up from germline, CDR1 is PRHDT and CDR2 is FYEKMQ (reference sequence). The CDR3 consists of 17 residues. Germline trimming cut 7 bases from V and 6 bases from J; bases unmatched to any gene: 14. This chain's CDR3 is CASTLLTAGLAGVEQYF. In DNA, the CDR3 is TGTGCCAGCACCCTACTAACAGCGGGACTAGCGGGAGTCGAGCAGTACTTC.

The chain couples TRBV7-9 to TRBJ2-5; 7 bases fit TRBD2. This CDR3 has 14 amino acids. After removal of 2 bases from V and 3 bases from J, the junction contained 3 bases not matched to a gene. From germline, CDR1 is SEHNR and CDR2 FQNEAQ (reference sequence). The CDR3 is CASSLTSVKETQYF. DNA for the CDR3: TGTGCCAGCAGCTTAACTAGCGTCAAAGAGACCCAGTACTTC. Drawing the rest from reference TRBV7-9 and TRBJ2-5, the complete variable domain is DTGVSQNPRHKITKRGQNVTFRCDPISEHNRLYWYRQTLGQGPEFLTYFQNEAQLEKSRLLSDRFSAERPKGSFSTLEIQRTEQGDSAMYLCASSLTSVKETQYFGPGTRLLVL.

The gene calls are TRBV6-5 and TRBJ2-2, with 8 positions matching TRBD1. The junction had 6 bases not matched to a gene; V was cut back by 2 bases and J by 4 bases. Germline CDR1 and CDR2: MNHEY and SVGAGI. The CDR3 length is 16 residues. CDR3 residues: CASSYDRGGSTGELFF. In nucleotides, the CDR3 is TGTGCCAGCAGTTACGACAGGGGTGGGAGCACCGGGGAGCTGTTTTTT.

This sequence joins TRBV6-2 or TRBV6-3 and TRBJ2-3, with a tentative D call TRBD2 (5 bases). The germline V and J ends were trimmed by 6 bases and 2 bases, with 12 bases remaining between them. This CDR3 region has 14 residues. The germline V gene has CDR1 MNHEY and CDR2 SVGEGT. The CDR3 coding sequence is TGTGCCAGCAGCTATACTAGTCCCACAGATACGCAGTATTTT. Protein sequence: CASSYTSPTDTQYF.

In regard to this clone: Within the sample, other DNA sequences also encode this same CDR3. The V call is TRBV27, the J call TRBJ1-1; D unclear. Germline CDR1 is MNHEY and CDR2 is SMNVEV (reference sequence). Trimming took 4 bases from V and 0 from J, leaving 6 bases between them. This CDR3 is 13 amino acids long. Here the CDR3 DNA reads TGTGCCAGCAGTTCCAGGATGAACACTGAAGCTTTCTTT. Its protein product is CASSSRMNTEAFF.

The chain has TRBV2 and TRBJ2-3; D call uncertain. The V end was cut by 0 bases, the J end by 5 bases, with 15 bases between. CDR3 length equals 16 residues. Germline CDR1 reads SNHLY; CDR2 reads FYNNEI. For the CDR3, the DNA is TGTGCCAGCAGTGAAGCGCCAATGCCCGGTGGAGATACGCAGTATTTT. It yields the protein CASSEAPMPGGDTQYF.